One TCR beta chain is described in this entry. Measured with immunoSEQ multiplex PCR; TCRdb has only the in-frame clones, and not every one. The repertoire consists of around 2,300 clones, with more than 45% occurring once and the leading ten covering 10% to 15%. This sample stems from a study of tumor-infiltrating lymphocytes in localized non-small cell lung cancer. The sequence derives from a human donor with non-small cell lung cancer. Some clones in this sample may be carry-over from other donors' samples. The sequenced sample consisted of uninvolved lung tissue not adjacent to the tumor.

The CDR3 DNA reads as TGTGCCAGCAGTGGACAGGGGAGGAACGAGCAGTACTTC. The encoded protein is CASSGQGRNEQYF. J is TRBJ2-7 and V is TRBV2, with TRBD1 identical over 8 bases. Unmatched junction bases numbered 4, after V lost 4 bases and J lost 5 bases. The CDR3 is 13 residues long. CDR1 SNHLY and CDR2 FYNNEI come from the germline V gene.